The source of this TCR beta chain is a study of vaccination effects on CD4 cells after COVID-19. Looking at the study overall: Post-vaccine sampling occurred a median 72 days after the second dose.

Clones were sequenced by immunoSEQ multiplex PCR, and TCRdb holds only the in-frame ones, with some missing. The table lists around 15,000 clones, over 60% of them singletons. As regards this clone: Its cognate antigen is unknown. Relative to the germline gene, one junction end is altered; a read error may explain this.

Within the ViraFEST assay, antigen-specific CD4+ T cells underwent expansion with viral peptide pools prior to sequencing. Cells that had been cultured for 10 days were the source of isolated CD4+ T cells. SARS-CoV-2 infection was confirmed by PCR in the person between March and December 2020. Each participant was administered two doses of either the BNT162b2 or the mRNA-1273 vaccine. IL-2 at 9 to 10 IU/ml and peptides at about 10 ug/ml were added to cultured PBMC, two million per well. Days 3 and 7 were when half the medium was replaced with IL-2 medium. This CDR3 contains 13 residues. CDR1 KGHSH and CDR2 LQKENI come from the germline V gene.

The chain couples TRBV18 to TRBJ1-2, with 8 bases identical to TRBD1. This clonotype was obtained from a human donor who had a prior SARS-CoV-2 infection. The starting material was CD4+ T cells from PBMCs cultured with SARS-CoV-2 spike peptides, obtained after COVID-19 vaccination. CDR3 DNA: TGTGCCAGCGCACCCGGACAGGGTGATGGCTACACCTTC. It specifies CASAPGQGDGYTF.